The T cell receptor beta chain under discussion was sequenced for a study of early T cells in non-severe SARS-CoV-2 infection. V was shortened by 3 bases and J by 3 bases, with 12 bases between the two germline ends. This CDR3 has 15 amino acids. TCRdb independently ran MiXCR on the 5' RACE reads; one entry per CDR3 protein. The sample carries approximately 71,000 distinct CDR3 sequences, 12% recorded once. This clonotype was picked up many times. This TCR came from an adult who was a healthcare worker with PCR-confirmed SARS-CoV-2 infection or an uninfected control (not recorded which). Sequencing input: whole blood. The rearrangement joins TRBV12-3 or TRBV12-4 to TRBJ2-1, with a tentative D call TRBD2 (7 bases). This chain's CDR3 is CASSLWGGHYNEQFF. CDR3 sequence (DNA): TGTGCCAGCAGTTTGTGGGGGGGCCACTACAATGAGCAGTTCTTC.